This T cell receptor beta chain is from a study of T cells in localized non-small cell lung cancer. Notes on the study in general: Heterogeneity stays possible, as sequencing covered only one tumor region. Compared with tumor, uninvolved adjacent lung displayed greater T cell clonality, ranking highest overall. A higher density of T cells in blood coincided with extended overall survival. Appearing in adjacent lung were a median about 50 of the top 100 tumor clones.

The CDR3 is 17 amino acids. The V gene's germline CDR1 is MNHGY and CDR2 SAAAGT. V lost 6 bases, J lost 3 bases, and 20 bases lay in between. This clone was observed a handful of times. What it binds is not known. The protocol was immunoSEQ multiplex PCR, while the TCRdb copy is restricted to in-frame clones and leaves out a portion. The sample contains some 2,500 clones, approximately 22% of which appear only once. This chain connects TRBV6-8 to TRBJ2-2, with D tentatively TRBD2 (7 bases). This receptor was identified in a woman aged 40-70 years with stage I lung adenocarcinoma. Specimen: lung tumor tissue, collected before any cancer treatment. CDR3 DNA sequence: TGTGCCAGCAGCCCTGGGAGGGCGGGGGCTTACACCGGGGAGCTGTTTTTT. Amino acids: CASSPGRAGAYTGELFF.